Each of the 22 T cell receptor beta chains below was sequenced from the same sample in a study of cytomegalovirus exposure and HLA in healthy donors. The primer mix had 60 Vbeta and 13 Jbeta primers. Measured with immunoSEQ multiplex PCR; TCRdb has only the in-frame clones, and not every one. The sample consists of about 160,000 clones, approximately 82% of them appearing once. The sample consisted of PBMCs. The receptors derive from a male donor in good health and CMV-seronegative.

This clone was detected a few times. The V gene is TRBV10-3, the J gene TRBJ2-5; 10 nucleotides match TRBD2. Germline V lookup: CDR1 ENHRY, CDR2 SYGVKD. The V and J ends lost 7 bases and 2 bases, in that order; junction bases with no gene match: 7. The CDR3 covers 15 residues. CDR3 protein: CAINTLAGGQETQYF. CDR3 bases: TGTGCCATCAACACATTAGCGGGAGGACAAGAGACCCAGTACTTC.

The gene calls are TRBV7-2 and TRBJ2-2; 11 bases map to TRBD2. Germline-derived CDR1 and CDR2 are SGHTA and FQGNSA. Trimming at V came to 1 base and at J to 6 bases, leaving 7 bases not matched to a gene. This CDR3 spans 17 amino acids. Here the CDR3 DNA reads TGTGCCAGCAGCTTAGGGGCTAGCGGGAGGTCTTCCGGGGAGCTGTTTTTT. This gives the protein CASSLGASGRSSGELFF.

The rearrangement uses TRBV5-6 and TRBJ2-7, with D uncertain. This CDR3 contains 13 residues. V lost 0 bases and J lost 0, with 4 bases in between. The germline gives CDR1 SGHDT, CDR2 YYEEEE. The CDR3 sequence: CASSLASSYEQYF. The CDR3 nucleotides read TGTGCCAGCAGCTTGGCCAGCTCCTACGAGCAGTACTTC.

This clone was recorded a few times. CDR3 sequence reads: CAISEGLAGVVEQFF. Written as DNA, the CDR3 is TGTGCCATCAGTGAGGGACTAGCGGGAGTAGTTGAGCAGTTCTTC. The chain employs TRBV10-3 and TRBJ2-1; 13 nucleotides agree with TRBD2. The germline CDR1 and CDR2 sequences are ENHRY and SYGVKD. CDR3 length equals 15 residues. The V segment lost 2 bases and the J segment 9 bases; nucleotides outside the gene matches: 4.

The chain links TRBV27 to TRBJ1-5, with D tentatively TRBD1 (6 bases). Trimming cost V 6 bases and J 4 bases, with 13 bases left between them. The CDR3 runs 14 residues. From germline, CDR1 is MNHEY and CDR2 SMNVEV (reference sequence). The CDR3 coding sequence is TGTGCCAGCAGCACAGGGTCCCCAAATCAGCCCCAGCATTTT. Translating gives CASSTGSPNQPQHF.

V usage is TRBV6-5 and J usage is TRBJ1-2, with a possible D match to TRBD1 (6 bases). Germline V CDR1 and CDR2: MNHEY, SVGAGI. This CDR3 has 16 residues. Trimming left V 0 bases short and J 3 bases short, with 14 bases between. CDR3 DNA: TGTGCCAGCAGTTACTCGGGGGCGCGATCCGACTATGGCTACACCTTC. The encoded protein is CASSYSGARSDYGYTF.

CDR3 DNA: TGTGCCAGCAGCCTTCTGTCGAACTATGGCTACACCTTC. This encodes CASSLLSNYGYTF. This chain uses TRBV14 with TRBJ1-2; D is unclear. The CDR3 contains 13 residues. Germline assignment: CDR1 SGHDN and CDR2 FVKESK. The ends were cut back, 4 bases at V and 2 bases at J, with 8 bases in the middle.

CDR3 sequence reads: CASSSRGGAYEQYF. For the CDR3, the DNA is TGCGCCAGCAGCTCCCGGGGGGGGGCCTACGAGCAGTACTTC. The V gene is TRBV5-1, the J gene TRBJ2-7; 8 bases line up with TRBD2. The CDR3 has 14 amino acids. The ends lost 3 bases at V and 2 bases at J; junction bases unmatched: 4. CDR1 SGHRS and CDR2 YFSETQ come from the germline V gene.

This clone was seen a few times. This chain links TRBV5-1 with TRBJ1-2, with D possibly matching TRBD1 (5 bases). Trimming removed 0 bases from V and 2 bases from J, with 11 bases in between. Germline assignment: CDR1 SGHRS and CDR2 YFSETQ. The CDR3 loop spans 15 amino acids. CDR3 protein: CASSLGGAANYGYTF. CDR3 in DNA: TGCGCCAGCAGCTTGGGTGGGGCGGCGAACTATGGCTACACCTTC. Variable domain in full (rest from reference TRBV5-1 and TRBJ1-2): KAGVTQTPRYLIKTRGQQVTLSCSPISGHRSVSWYQQTPGQGLQFLFEYFSETQRNKGNFPGRFSGRQFSNSRSEMNVSTLELGDSALYLCASSLGGAANYGYTFGSGTRLTVV.

V usage is TRBV7-8 and J usage is TRBJ2-7; no clear D. The length of the CDR3 is 13 residues. The germline CDR1 and CDR2 sequences are SGHVS and FQNEAQ. V shed 0 bases and J shed 2 bases, with 5 bases lying between them. The chain's CDR3 is CASSLAETYEQYF. The CDR3 DNA reads TGTGCCAGCAGCTTAGCCGAGACCTACGAGCAGTACTTC.

This clone was detected only once. The CDR3 coding sequence is TGTGCCAGCAGCCTTACTAGCGGGAGGAACACAGATACGCAGTATTTT. Translation: CASSLTSGRNTDTQYF. The chain recombines TRBV5-4 with TRBJ2-3; 12 nucleotides match TRBD2. CDR3 length equals 16 residues. V trimming: 4 bases; J trimming: 2 bases; junction bases outside the gene matches: 5. Germline lookup yields CDR1 SGHNT and CDR2 YYREEE (reference sequence).

The chain employs TRBV2 and TRBJ2-3; D not resolved. The germline V gene encodes CDR1 SNHLY and CDR2 FYNNEI. The CDR3 loop spans 11 amino acids. V lost 2 bases and J lost 8, with 5 bases in between. The CDR3 DNA sequence: TGTGCCAGCAGTGAACCGGGTACGCAGTATTTT. Translating gives CASSEPGTQYF.

The chain has TRBV5-1 and TRBJ1-4; maybe TRBD1 (6 bases). Germline assignment: CDR1 SGHRS and CDR2 YFSETQ. V was cut by 3 bases and J by 0 bases, with 15 bases left in between. There are 17 residues in the CDR3. CDR3 region: CASSSDSISATNEKLFF. The CDR3 bases are TGCGCCAGCAGCTCGGACAGTATCTCTGCAACTAATGAAAAACTGTTTTTT. Looking up the rest from reference TRBV5-1 and TRBJ1-4 gives the full variable domain: KAGVTQTPRYLIKTRGQQVTLSCSPISGHRSVSWYQQTPGQGLQFLFEYFSETQRNKGNFPGRFSGRQFSNSRSEMNVSTLELGDSALYLCASSSDSISATNEKLFFGSGTQLSVL.

This chain links TRBV10-1 with TRBJ1-5, with D perhaps TRBD1 (5 bases). The CDR3 totals 12 residues. The V and J ends lost 7 bases and 6 bases respectively, with 10 bases between them. Germline CDR1 reads WNHNN; CDR2 reads SYGVQD (reference sequence). The CDR3 bases are TGCGCCAGCATTGCAGGGTTTCAGCCCCAGCATTTT. Protein product: CASIAGFQPQHF.

This rearrangement joins TRBV10-3 to TRBJ1-2; 7 bases are a match to TRBD1. CDR1 and CDR2 (germline): ENHRY, SYGVKD. V shed 2 bases and J 8 bases; nucleotides not matched to a gene: 5. The length of the CDR3 is 13 residues. CDR3 sequence reads: CAISERQGRGYTF. In nucleotides, the CDR3 is TGTGCCATCAGTGAGCGACAGGGTCGGGGCTACACCTTC.

The CDR3 nucleotides are TGTGCCAGCTCACCACCCTCGCAGATGAACACTGAAGCTTTCTTT. Protein product: CASSPPSQMNTEAFF. The chain uses TRBV18 and TRBJ1-1; the D is unclear. Trimming took 0 bases from V and 0 from J, leaving 8 bases between them. From germline, CDR1 is KGHSH and CDR2 LQKENI. The CDR3 consists of 15 residues.

The chain carries TRBV29-1 and TRBJ1-1; 7 bases are a match to TRBD1. Germline V lookup: CDR1 SQVTM, CDR2 ANQGSEA. V trimming: 7 bases; J trimming: 3 bases; junction bases outside the gene matches: 14. The CDR3 spans 15 residues. In DNA, the CDR3 is TGCAGCGGTCTAGGACTGACAGGGTTGGACACTGAAGCTTTCTTT. Translating gives CSGLGLTGLDTEAFF.

J is TRBJ1-4 and V is TRBV9; D is ambiguous. This CDR3 comprises 17 residues. V gave up 0 bases and J gave up 8 bases, with 20 bases separating them. CDR1 and CDR2 (germline): SGDLS, YYNGEE. The CDR3 region is CASSVESDLIAGEKLFF. CDR3 bases: TGTGCCAGCAGCGTAGAATCAGACCTTATCGCGGGGGAAAAACTGTTTTTT.

The chain employs TRBV10-3 and TRBJ1-4; D ambiguous. The CDR3 sequence is 15 residues long. Germline V gene sequence: CDR1 ENHRY, CDR2 SYGVKD. The germline V and J ends were trimmed by 7 bases and 0 bases, with 12 bases remaining between them. CDR3 nucleotides: TGTGCCATCAATCCGGGGTCTGCAACTAATGAAAAACTGTTTTTT. Translation: CAINPGSATNEKLFF.

The V and J genes are TRBV7-8 and TRBJ2-2; 11 bases fit TRBD1. The CDR3 has 17 residues. CDR1 SGHVS and CDR2 FQNEAQ come from the germline V gene. V lost 5 bases to trimming and J lost 9 bases; unmatched junction nucleotides: 14. The CDR3 spells CASSILVRDRGLRELFF. The CDR3 DNA reads as TGTGCCAGCAGCATCTTGGTCCGGGACAGGGGGTTGAGGGAGCTGTTTTTT.

V is TRBV6-6 and J is TRBJ2-7; TRBD2 aligns across 7 bases. There are 14 residues in the CDR3. J was trimmed by 0 bases and V by 7 bases; bases with no gene match: 6. Per the germline V gene, CDR1 is MNHNY and CDR2 is SVGAGI (reference sequence). CDR3 sequence (DNA): TGTGCCAGCATTGCGACTAGCCTCTCCTACGAGCAGTACTTC. This translates into CASIATSLSYEQYF.

The V gene is TRBV11-3, the J gene TRBJ2-1; the match to TRBD2 covers 8 bases. This CDR3 is built from 12 residues. CDR1 SGHNT and CDR2 YENEEA come from the germline V gene. The V gene end was trimmed by 5 bases and the J gene end by 14 bases; junction bases not matched to a gene: 8. Written as DNA, the CDR3 is TGTGCCAGCAGCCTCCCGGGAGGGCTCGAGTTCTTC. Protein product: CASSLPGGLEFF.